A single sample is the source of the 16 T cell receptor beta chains below, sequenced in a study of shared clonotypes between healthy human individuals. The repertoire was sequenced with immunoSEQ multiplex PCR; TCRdb's copy has only in-frame clones and lacks some. The sample lists about 2.2 million clones; 85% to 95% were seen once. Cells designated naive CD8 were CD45RO-negative and were positively selected for CCR7, with terminally differentiated effector memory CD45RA+ cells excluded. The specimen sequenced was naive CD8+ T cells from PBMCs. The receptors stem from a man younger than 35 in good health. Some clones in this sample may be carry-over from other donors' samples.

The chain couples TRBV29-1 to TRBJ2-7; TRBD2 matches 13 bases. The length of the CDR3 is 20 residues. CDR1 and CDR2 from the germline V gene are SQVTM and ANQGSEA. The V gene end was trimmed by 6 bases and the J gene end by 3 bases; junction bases not matched to a gene: 23. CDR3 sequence: CSVAEGPGLAGIRSRYEQYF. The CDR3 DNA sequence: TGCAGCGTAGCGGAAGGCCCGGGACTAGCGGGAATTAGGTCCCGCTACGAGCAGTACTTC.

The genes are TRBV2 and TRBJ1-5, with D tentatively TRBD1 (5 bases). V lost 6 bases and J lost 4, with 16 bases in between. CDR1 is SNHLY, CDR2 FYNNEI, per germline. The CDR3 spans 15 residues. CDR3 DNA sequence: TGTGCCAGCAGGCCACAGGAGACCCAAAATCAGCCCCAGCATTTT. This codes for CASRPQETQNQPQHF. The complete variable domain, with remaining parts taken from reference TRBV2 and TRBJ1-5, reads EPEVTQTPSHQVTQMGQEVILRCVPISNHLYFYWYRQILGQKVEFLVSFYNNEISEKSEIFDDQFSVERPDGSNFTLKIRSTKLEDSAMYFCASRPQETQNQPQHFGDGTRLSIL.

V gene TRBV15 combines with J gene TRBJ1-5; D not certain. Per germline, CDR1 LNHNV and CDR2 YYDKDF (reference sequence). This CDR3 is 13 amino acids long. The germline V and J ends were trimmed by 4 bases and 3 bases, with 7 bases remaining between them. CDR3 sequence (DNA): TGTGCCACCAGCACCGGATTCAATCAGCCCCAGCATTTT. It specifies CATSTGFNQPQHF.

This clone appeared a single time. The same CDR3 also results from other DNA sequences found in this sample. This chain joins TRBV27 and TRBJ2-7; 7 bases are shared with TRBD1. Germline V gives CDR1 MNHEY, CDR2 SMNVEV (reference sequence). V lost 2 bases, J lost 7 bases, and 8 bases stayed unmatched. The CDR3 runs to 14 residues. The CDR3 coding sequence is TGTGCCAGCAGTTTAGGAACAGGGGTCGGGGAGCAGTACTTC. This sequence encodes CASSLGTGVGEQYF.

Turning to this clone: Other DNA sequences of this sample code for an identical CDR3. DNA of the CDR3: TGTGCCAGCAGTTTAGTTGGGGACTACGAGCAGTACTTC. Its protein is CASSLVGDYEQYF. The V call is TRBV27, the J call TRBJ2-7; D gene unclear. In germline, CDR1 is MNHEY, CDR2 SMNVEV (reference sequence). This CDR3 is built from 13 residues. V lost 2 bases to trimming and J lost 3 bases, with 8 bases between them.

J is TRBJ2-2 and V is TRBV4-1; 13 bases align to TRBD2. Germline V lookup: CDR1 MGHRA, CDR2 YSYEKL. This CDR3 contains 17 residues. V shed 4 bases, J shed 7 bases, and the junction held 9 bases outside the gene matches. The CDR3 DNA sequence: TGCGCCAGCAGCCCAACCGGGACTAGCGGGAAAAACGGGGAGCTGTTTTTT. It translates to CASSPTGTSGKNGELFF.

The V and J genes are TRBV7-2 and TRBJ1-1; D is uncertain. The CDR3 contains 15 residues. Trimming removed 5 bases from V and 1 base from J, with 14 bases in between. Germline assignment: CDR1 SGHTA and CDR2 FQGNSA. The CDR3 loop is CASSAFPDENTEAFF. The DNA of the CDR3 is TGTGCCAGCAGCGCCTTCCCTGACGAGAACACTGAAGCTTTCTTT.

V gene TRBV9 combines with J gene TRBJ2-6; D ambiguous. The V and J ends lost 4 bases and 6 bases respectively, with 14 bases between them. Germline assignment: CDR1 SGDLS and CDR2 YYNGEE. There are 15 residues in the CDR3. The CDR3 DNA reads as TGTGCCAGCAGCCTCCGGGCGCTCGAGGCCAACGTCCTGACTTTC. Its protein product is CASSLRALEANVLTF.

This sequence joins TRBV5-5 and TRBJ2-7; D unresolved. The V gene's germline CDR1 is SGHKS and CDR2 YYEKEE (reference sequence). Trimming removed 1 base at V and 2 bases at J, with 10 bases between. The CDR3 has 14 residues. The CDR3: CASSLLKTPYEQYF. The CDR3 DNA is TGTGCCAGCAGCTTGCTAAAGACCCCCTACGAGCAGTACTTC.

The chain couples TRBV6-1 to TRBJ2-2, with D maybe TRBD1 (5 bases). The V end lost 3 bases, the J end lost 0 bases, and 11 bases lay between the germline ends. CDR1 is MNHNS, CDR2 SASEGT, per germline. The CDR3 covers 16 residues. CDR3 amino acids: CASSESRGSNTGELFF. Written as DNA, the CDR3 is TGTGCCAGCAGTGAGTCAAGGGGCTCGAACACCGGGGAGCTGTTTTTT.

The chain employs TRBV5-1 and TRBJ1-5; perhaps TRBD1 as D (5 bases). With 0 bases removed from V and 2 bases from J, the gap between germline ends came to 9 bases. CDR1 SGHRS and CDR2 YFSETQ come from the germline V gene. CDR3 length: 15 residues. The CDR3 bases are TGCGCCAGCAGCTTGGGGGGGAATGGCAATCAGCCCCAGCATTTT. Protein: CASSLGGNGNQPQHF.

The chain uses TRBV9 and TRBJ2-1; 7 nucleotides match TRBD1. CDR1 is SGDLS and CDR2 is YYNGEE in the germline V gene. The length of the CDR3 is 12 residues. Trimming at V came to 2 bases and at J to 13 bases, leaving 6 bases not matched to a gene. Written as DNA, the CDR3 is TGTGCCAGCAGCGTGGGGACAGCCAAACAGTTCTTC. This translates into CASSVGTAKQFF.

CDR3 nucleotide sequence: TGTGCCATCAGTGAGGTCCGGGACAGGGGTTATGATTCACCCCTCCACTTT. Translated: CAISEVRDRGYDSPLHF. The gene calls are TRBV10-3 and TRBJ1-6; TRBD1 matches at 10 bases. CDR3 length equals 17 residues. Germline CDR1 reads ENHRY; CDR2 reads SYGVKD. V gave up 2 bases and J gave up 8 bases; unmatched junction bases: 9.

A note on this clone: Other DNA variants within this sample encode the same CDR3. The rearrangement joins TRBV6-5 to TRBJ2-2; D uncertain. Germline V gene sequence: CDR1 MNHEY, CDR2 SVGAGI. The CDR3 extends over 12 amino acids. Trimming pared 0 bases from V and 6 bases from J, leaving 2 bases between. CDR3 sequence reads: CASSYSPGELFF. The CDR3 coding sequence is TGTGCCAGCAGTTACTCTCCCGGGGAGCTGTTTTTT.

This clone came up once. V usage is TRBV19 and J usage is TRBJ1-5; D remains ambiguous. Germline V gives CDR1 LNHDA, CDR2 SQIVND (reference sequence). The CDR3 consists of 15 residues. With 6 bases removed from V and 1 base from J, the gap between germline ends came to 13 bases. CDR3 sequence reads: CASSLASLSNQPQHF. The CDR3 region has the DNA TGTGCCAGTAGCCTCGCGAGCCTAAGCAATCAGCCCCAGCATTTT. Variable domain in full (rest from reference TRBV19 and TRBJ1-5): DGGITQSPKYLFRKEGQNVTLSCEQNLNHDAMYWYRQDPGQGLRLIYYSQIVNDFQKGDIAEGYSVSREKKESFPLTVTSAQKNPTAFYLCASSLASLSNQPQHFGDGTRLSIL.

The V gene is TRBV30, the J gene TRBJ1-2, with D hard to call. CDR1 and CDR2 from the germline V gene are GTSNPN and SVGIG (reference sequence). Trimming cost V 2 bases and J 7 bases, with 11 bases left between them. The CDR3 length is 12 residues. The CDR3 region is CAWSPREVGYTF. CDR3 nucleotide sequence: TGTGCCTGGAGTCCACGGGAGGTTGGCTACACCTTC.